This TCR beta chain was found in a study of OX40 agonist ivuxolimab in advanced cancers. Some clones are missing from TCRdb's copy, which holds only in-frame ones; the method was immunoSEQ multiplex PCR. Of tens of thousands of clones in the sample, 84% are singletons; the top ten hold about 1.1%. V lost 1 base and J 2 bases, leaving 11 bases between the germline ends. The CDR3 loop spans 15 amino acids. Germline CDR1 reads SGHVS; CDR2 reads FNYEAQ. Comments on this clone: Its cognate antigen is unknown.

Whole-study results and caveats: Some patients without response likewise showed low normalized clonal expansion.

This TCR derives from an adult with an advanced solid tumor such as melanoma, head and neck, liver or kidney cancer. Here the sequenced sample was CD4+ or CD8+ T cells sorted from blood, taken in a trial of the OX40 agonist ivuxolimab. This chain uses TRBV7-6 with TRBJ1-2, with D possibly matching TRBD1 (5 bases). For the CDR3, the DNA is TGTGCCAGCAGCTTAGTAGGGGAGAAGAACTATGGCTACACCTTC. It is translated as CASSLVGEKNYGYTF. Combining the CDR3 with reference TRBV7-6 and TRBJ1-2 gives the whole variable domain GAGVSQSPRYKVTKRGQDVALRCDPISGHVSLYWYRQALGQGPEFLTYFNYEAQQDKSGLPNDRFSAERPEGSISTLTIQRTEQRDSAMYRCASSLVGEKNYGYTFGSGTRLTVV.